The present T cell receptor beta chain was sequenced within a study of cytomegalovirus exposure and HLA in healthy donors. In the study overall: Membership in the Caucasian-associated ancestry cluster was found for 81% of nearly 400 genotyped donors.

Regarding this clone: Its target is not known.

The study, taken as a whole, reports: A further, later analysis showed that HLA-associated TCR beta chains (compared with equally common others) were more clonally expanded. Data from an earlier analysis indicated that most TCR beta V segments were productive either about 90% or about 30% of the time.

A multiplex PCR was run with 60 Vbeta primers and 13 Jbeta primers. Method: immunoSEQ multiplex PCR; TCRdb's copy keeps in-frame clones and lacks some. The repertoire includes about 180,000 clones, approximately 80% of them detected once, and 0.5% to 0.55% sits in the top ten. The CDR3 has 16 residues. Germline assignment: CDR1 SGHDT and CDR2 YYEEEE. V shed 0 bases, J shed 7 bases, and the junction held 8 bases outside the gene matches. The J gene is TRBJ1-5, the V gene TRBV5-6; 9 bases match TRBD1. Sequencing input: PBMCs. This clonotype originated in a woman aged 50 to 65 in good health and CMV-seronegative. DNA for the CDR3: TGTGCCAGCAGCTTGGGACCGGACAGGGGTTGGCAGCCCCAGCATTTT. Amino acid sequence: CASSLGPDRGWQPQHF.